The 23 T cell receptor beta chains listed next were all sequenced from one sample in a study of OX40 agonist ivuxolimab in advanced cancers. Generated by immunoSEQ multiplex PCR, the TCRdb table keeps only in-frame clones and is missing some. The sample consists of 25,000 to 35,000 clones, over 60% of them appearing once. The specimen comprised CD4+ or CD8+ T cells sorted from blood, sampled in a trial of the OX40 agonist ivuxolimab. These TCRs come from an adult with an advanced solid tumor such as melanoma, head and neck, liver or kidney cancer.

Written as DNA, the CDR3 is TGTGCCAGCAGTAGTTCGACAGGGATCCGCACAGATACGCAGTATTTT. Translation gives CASSSSTGIRTDTQYF. The J gene is TRBJ2-3, the V gene TRBV2, with TRBD1 matching 7 bases. V trimming: 5 bases; J trimming: 1 base; junction bases outside the gene matches: 9. Looked up from germline, CDR1 is SNHLY and CDR2 is FYNNEI. The CDR3 sequence is 16 residues long.

The chain couples TRBV29-1 to TRBJ2-7; TRBD1 matches at 9 bases. Germline V gene data show CDR1 as SQVTM and CDR2 as ANQGSEA. J lost 2 bases, V lost 5 bases, and 4 bases had no gene match. This CDR3 is built from 13 residues. The CDR3 sequence: CSVSRQGAYEQYF. As DNA, the CDR3 is TGCAGCGTTTCCCGACAGGGGGCCTACGAGCAGTACTTC.

The CDR3 is CASSSPGRRSPLHF. The CDR3 region has the DNA TGTGCCAGCAGCTCCCCAGGCAGGCGGTCACCCCTCCACTTT. The chain is built from TRBV11-2 and TRBJ1-6; D remains unclear. There are 14 residues in the CDR3. Germline V CDR1 and CDR2: SGHAT, FQNNGV. V lost 4 bases, J lost 10 bases, and 14 bases lay in between.

The chain uses TRBV11-2 and TRBJ2-2; the D call may be TRBD1 or TRBD2 (6 bases each). The CDR3 has 15 amino acids. CDR1 and CDR2 from the germline V gene are SGHAT and FQNNGV. V was clipped by 5 bases and J by 6 bases, with 16 bases between them. Here the CDR3 DNA reads TGTGCCAGCAGCCGCGCGTTCGGGGGCCCCGGGGAGCTGTTTTTT. As protein: CASSRAFGGPGELFF.

This chain links TRBV5-1 with TRBJ2-4; no definite D call. The CDR3 length is 14 residues. Trimming removed 1 base from V and 8 bases from J, with 13 bases in between. The germline CDR1 and CDR2 sequences are SGHRS and YFSETQ. The DNA for the CDR3 is TGCGCCAGCAGCTTGATTGGTAGACGGGACATTCAGTACTTC. It is translated as CASSLIGRRDIQYF.

The genes are TRBV15 and TRBJ1-5; no clear D. The V and J ends lost 0 bases and 4 bases respectively, with 7 bases between them. Germline V CDR1 and CDR2: LNHNV, YYDKDF (reference sequence). The CDR3 loop spans 14 amino acids. CDR3 in amino acids: CATSRDRGNQPQHF. In DNA form, the CDR3 reads TGTGCCACCAGCAGAGATCGCGGGAATCAGCCCCAGCATTTT. The full variable domain, its missing parts supplied by reference TRBV15 and TRBJ1-5, is DAMVIQNPRYQVTQFGKPVTLSCSQTLNHNVMYWYQQKSSQAPKLLFHYYDKDFNNEADTPDNFQSRRPNTSFCFLDIRSPGLGDTAMYLCATSRDRGNQPQHFGDGTRLSIL.

V gene TRBV30 combines with J gene TRBJ2-7; unclear D gene. Trimming pared 3 bases from V and 6 bases from J, leaving 15 bases between. Per the germline V gene, CDR1 is GTSNPN and CDR2 is SVGIG (reference sequence). The CDR3 contains 13 residues. CDR3 nucleotides: TGTGCCTGGAGCCGGGCCCCGCCTGGCGAGCAGTACTTC. It yields the protein CAWSRAPPGEQYF.

The V call is TRBV10-2, the J call TRBJ1-1; maybe TRBD1 (6 bases). The CDR3 loop spans 14 amino acids. Trimming removed 6 bases from V and 1 base from J, with 12 bases in between. Germline V CDR1 and CDR2: WSHSY, SAAADI. The CDR3 sequence: CASSPGQTNTEAFF. CDR3 in DNA: TGCGCCAGCAGCCCAGGACAGACGAACACTGAAGCTTTCTTT.

The gene calls are TRBV13 and TRBJ2-2, with D possibly TRBD1 on 5 matching bases. Germline V CDR1 and CDR2: PRHDT, FYEKMQ (reference sequence). The CDR3 runs 16 residues. Trimming took off 4 bases at V and 7 bases at J, with 19 bases between the two ends. The CDR3 protein is CASSSGVARQGGELFF. The CDR3 DNA reads TGTGCCAGCAGCTCCGGAGTCGCGCGTCAGGGCGGGGAGCTGTTTTTT. Full variable domain (rest looked up from reference TRBV13 and TRBJ2-2): AAGVIQSPRHLIKEKRETATLKCYPIPRHDTVYWYQQGPGQDPQFLISFYEKMQSDKGSIPDRFSAQQFSDYHSELNMSSLELGDSALYFCASSSGVARQGGELFFGEGSRLTVL.

This chain connects TRBV4-1 to TRBJ1-2; possibly TRBD1 for D (5 bases). The CDR3 spans 15 residues. V was shortened by 0 bases and J by 5 bases, with 13 bases between the two germline ends. Germline V CDR1 and CDR2: MGHRA, YSYEKL. CDR3 nucleotides: TGCGCCAGCAGCCAAGAATCCGGGGCTCCGTATGGCTACACCTTC. It encodes CASSQESGAPYGYTF.

This chain joins TRBV5-1 and TRBJ2-7, with 8 bases fitting TRBD1. The CDR3 length is 14 residues. Germline assignment: CDR1 SGHRS and CDR2 YFSETQ. V shed 4 bases, J shed 4 bases, and the junction held 7 bases outside the gene matches. CDR3 coding DNA: TGCGCCAGCAGCCCCCAGGGGGCGGGGTACGAGCAGTACTTC. It encodes CASSPQGAGYEQYF. Together with reference TRBV5-1 and TRBJ2-7, the CDR3 gives the full variable domain: KAGVTQTPRYLIKTRGQQVTLSCSPISGHRSVSWYQQTPGQGLQFLFEYFSETQRNKGNFPGRFSGRQFSNSRSEMNVSTLELGDSALYLCASSPQGAGYEQYFGPGTRLTVT.

The chain employs TRBV29-1 and TRBJ1-1; perhaps TRBD1 as D (6 bases). Germline CDR1 and CDR2: SQVTM and ANQGSEA. The length of the CDR3 is 13 residues. V was clipped by 6 bases and J by 4 bases, with 15 bases between them. The CDR3 is CSVAQGSATEAFF. The DNA of the CDR3 is TGCAGCGTAGCACAGGGATCTGCCACTGAAGCTTTCTTT.

V and J are TRBV13 and TRBJ2-2, with TRBD2 identical over 12 bases. Per the germline V gene, CDR1 is PRHDT and CDR2 is FYEKMQ (reference sequence). Trimming at V came to 5 bases and at J to 3 bases, leaving 13 bases not matched to a gene. CDR3 length equals 19 residues. The CDR3 coding sequence is TGTGCCAGCAGCACCGAGACTAGCGGGGGCTTCGGGGACACCGGGGAGCTGTTTTTT. Its translation: CASSTETSGGFGDTGELFF.

With regard to this clone: One end of the junction is discordant with germline, which a read error may explain. The chain couples TRBV30 to TRBJ1-4, with 8 bases fitting TRBD1. From germline, CDR1 is GTSNPN and CDR2 SVGIG (reference sequence). CDR3 length equals 12 residues. DNA for the CDR3: TGTGCCTGGAGTACTACTCCGGGACAGGTAGTTTTT. Encoded protein: CAWSTTPGQVVF.

This clone occurred a few times. CDR3: CASSLGGYEQYF. Written as DNA, the CDR3 is TGTGCCAGCAGCTTGGGGGGTTACGAGCAGTACTTC. V and J are TRBV5-4 and TRBJ2-7; D is unclear. The V and J ends lost 0 bases and 4 bases respectively, with 5 bases between them. From germline, CDR1 is SGHNT and CDR2 YYREEE (reference sequence). The length of the CDR3 is 12 residues.

This chain joins TRBV5-4 and TRBJ2-5; D possibly corresponds to TRBD2 (5 bases). V lost 0 bases to trimming and J lost 2 bases, with 11 bases between them. The CDR3 extends over 15 amino acids. Germline values: CDR1 SGHNT, CDR2 YYREEE (reference sequence). CDR3 residues: CASSLGVGMQETQYF. The CDR3 DNA follows: TGTGCCAGCAGCTTGGGAGTCGGGATGCAAGAGACCCAGTACTTC.

The chain combines TRBV5-4 with TRBJ2-3, with 9 bases aligning to TRBD2. The trim removed 0 bases at V and 4 bases at J, leaving 0 bases unmatched. The CDR3 loop spans 14 amino acids. Germline lookup yields CDR1 SGHNT and CDR2 YYREEE (reference sequence). Written as DNA, the CDR3 is TGTGCCAGCAGCTTGGCTAGCGGGGCAGATACGCAGTATTTT. This gives the protein CASSLASGADTQYF.

The chain is built from TRBV7-2 and TRBJ2-1; TRBD1 agrees at 8 bases. The V gene's germline CDR1 is SGHTA and CDR2 FQGNSA. The CDR3 contains 15 residues. Losses at the gene ends were 1 base for V and 5 bases for J; bases not matched to a gene: 4. As DNA, the CDR3 is TGTGCCAGCAGCTTAGACAGGGGGTTACACAATGAGCAGTTCTTC. This translates into CASSLDRGLHNEQFF.

The V and J genes are TRBV19 and TRBJ2-7; TRBD1 agrees at 8 bases. The V gene's germline CDR1 is LNHDA and CDR2 SQIVND (reference sequence). The CDR3 is 13 amino acids. Trimming cost V 4 bases and J 4 bases; bases outside gene matches: 3. CDR3 sequence: CASSRDRGYEQYF. The CDR3, as DNA: TGTGCCAGTAGTAGAGACAGGGGTTACGAGCAGTACTTC.

Remarks on this clone: Distinct nucleotide sequences in the sample also encode this CDR3. The chain links TRBV7-9 to TRBJ2-7, with TRBD1 matching over 8 bases. There are 15 residues in the CDR3. Germline V lookup: CDR1 SEHNR, CDR2 FQNEAQ (reference sequence). The junction had 4 bases not matched to a gene; V was cut back by 1 base and J by 2 bases. This CDR3 is CASSLGTGKTYEQYF. CDR3 DNA sequence: TGTGCCAGCAGCTTAGGGACAGGGAAAACCTACGAGCAGTACTTC. The variable domain in full, with the rest retrieved from reference TRBV7-9 and TRBJ2-7, is DTGVSQNPRHKITKRGQNVTFRCDPISEHNRLYWYRQTLGQGPEFLTYFQNEAQLEKSRLLSDRFSAERPKGSFSTLEIQRTEQGDSAMYLCASSLGTGKTYEQYFGPGTRLTVT.

This clone showed up just a few times. The CDR3 coding sequence is TGTGCCTGGAGTGCCCAAGGACAGGGAGGAGGTCAGCCCCAGCATTTT. Translation gives CAWSAQGQGGGQPQHF. This chain connects TRBV30 to TRBJ1-5, with TRBD1 matching over 8 bases. The V segment lost 1 base and the J segment 6 bases; nucleotides outside the gene matches: 11. Germline assignment: CDR1 GTSNPN and CDR2 SVGIG (reference sequence). The CDR3 loop spans 16 amino acids.

The chain couples TRBV7-2 to TRBJ2-5; TRBD2 matches at 15 bases. Germline V gives CDR1 SGHTA, CDR2 FQGNSA. Trimming cost V 4 bases and J 4 bases; bases outside gene matches: 7. The CDR3 loop spans 17 amino acids. The CDR3 DNA sequence: TGTGCCAGCAGCTCCGGACTAGCGGGGGGGCCGGGAGAGACCCAGTACTTC. Its translation: CASSSGLAGGPGETQYF.

The chain couples TRBV18 to TRBJ2-2; a possible D gene is TRBD1 (5 bases). Germline CDR1 is KGHSH and CDR2 is LQKENI. With 4 bases removed from V and 6 bases from J, the gap between germline ends came to 15 bases. This CDR3 spans 15 amino acids. The CDR3 region is CASSLAWQGPGELFF. CDR3 bases: TGTGCCAGCTCACTCGCGTGGCAGGGTCCCGGGGAGCTGTTTTTT.